These T cell receptor beta chains were read from a single sample in a study of cytomegalovirus exposure and HLA in healthy donors. TCRdb's table, derived via immunoSEQ multiplex PCR, lists solely in-frame clones and lacks some. The table shows more than 85,000 clones, with 75% to 90% occurring only once. Input material: PBMCs. The receptor set was obtained from a young man in good health and CMV-seropositive. Both conserved end residues are part of each CDR3. A D gene is named only where the DNA matches it firmly. Only part of the rows carry a size: once, few, many, or a class if the clone is expanded.

cdr3_nt cdr3_aa v_call clone_size d_call j_call
TGTGCCAGCAGTGAAAGGGTCTGGGGGCCGGTCACCTTC CASSERVWGPVTF TRBV2 NA NA TRBJ1-2
TGTGCCAGCACCCTACTAGCGCCAGAGACCCAGTACTTC CASTLLAPETQYF TRBV7-2 NA TRBD2 TRBJ2-5
TGTGCCAGCAGCAACCGGGACACAGTCTTC CASSNRDTVF TRBV5-6 few NA TRBJ1-2
TGCGCCAGCAGCCAAGACTCGACAGGGTCGAACTCACCCCTCCACTTT CASSQDSTGSNSPLHF TRBV4-3 NA TRBD1 TRBJ1-6
TGCGCCAGCAGCGGCCTAGCAGGGGGCCCAGATACGCAGTATTTT CASSGLAGGPDTQYF TRBV5-1 NA TRBD1 TRBJ2-3
TGCAGCGTAGGGACAGCCTCGAACACCGGGGAGCTGTTTTTT CSVGTASNTGELFF TRBV29-1 NA TRBD1 TRBJ2-2
TGTGCCAGTAGTATCGGGAACACTGAAGCTTTCTTT CASSIGNTEAFF TRBV19 few NA TRBJ1-1
TGCGCCAGCACCCGAGGACAGGGGGCAAATGGTAATGAAAAACTGTTTTTT CASTRGQGANGNEKLFF TRBV5-1 NA TRBD1 TRBJ1-4
TGTGCCAGCAGCCCTCGGAATTCACCCCTCCACTTT CASSPRNSPLHF TRBV7-2 NA NA TRBJ1-6
TGTGCCATCAGTGAGAGGGGGGGGGACACTGAAGCTTTCTTT CAISERGGDTEAFF TRBV10-3 NA NA TRBJ1-1
TGTGCCAGCAGCTGGGGTGGTAGCGGGGGCCAAGAGACCCAGTACTTC CASSWGGSGGQETQYF TRBV5-4 NA TRBD2 TRBJ2-5
TGTGCCAGCAGCTGGACAGAAAACTATGGCTACACCTTC CASSWTENYGYTF TRBV28 once NA TRBJ1-2
TGTGCCTGGAGTGTTGAGCAGGGCAGACTGAACTATGGCTACACCTTC CAWSVEQGRLNYGYTF TRBV30 NA NA TRBJ1-2
TGTGCCAGCAGCTTTCAGGTGCTAGCCAAAAACATTCAGTACTTC CASSFQVLAKNIQYF TRBV5-6 once NA TRBJ2-4
TGTGCCAGCAGCCAGACAGGGGGAAATAATTCACCCCTCCACTTT CASSQTGGNNSPLHF TRBV7-9 NA TRBD1 TRBJ1-6
TGCGCCAGCAGCCAAGATCGGGGAGACAATGAGCAGTTCTTC CASSQDRGDNEQFF TRBV4-1 NA NA TRBJ2-1
TGTGCCAGCAGTTTAGGGACAGGGGCTACCCGTGGCTTT CASSLGTGATRGF TRBV28 NA TRBD1 TRBJ1-1
TGTGCCAGCAGTTTAAAGGACAGGGCGGGCGAGCAGTACTTC CASSLKDRAGEQYF TRBV27 NA TRBD1 TRBJ2-7
TGTGCCAGCAGCCAAAGAAATCTTTTGAGACAGGGGGCCTACGAGCAGTACTTC CASSQRNLLRQGAYEQYF TRBV14 NA TRBD1 TRBJ2-7
TGTGCCAGCAGCCTCCAACGACTCGGGACAGGGTTAGATGGCTACACCTTC CASSLQRLGTGLDGYTF TRBV7-8 NA TRBD1 TRBJ1-2
TGTGCCAGCAGCCTGGTAGCGGGGGTTAACACCGGGGAGCTGTTTTTT CASSLVAGVNTGELFF TRBV7-2 NA TRBD2 TRBJ2-2
TGTGCCAGCTCACCAGCAGGGACAGGGGAGGAGAAACTGTTTTTT CASSPAGTGEEKLFF TRBV18 NA TRBD1 TRBJ1-4
TGTGCCTGGAGTGGGCGGGGTAGAAGGACTGAAGCTTTCTTT CAWSGRGRRTEAFF TRBV30 NA NA TRBJ1-1
TGTGCCAGTAACGGGGGGGACACCTACAATGAGCAGTTCTTC CASNGGDTYNEQFF TRBV19 NA TRBD2 TRBJ2-1
TGTGCCAGCAGTTTATCTGCAGGGCTAAACACTGAAGCTTTCTTT CASSLSAGLNTEAFF TRBV27 few NA TRBJ1-1
TGTGCCAGCAGCTTGGGAGGGACAGTCGAGTACGAGCAGTACTTC CASSLGGTVEYEQYF TRBV5-4 once TRBD1 TRBJ2-7
TGTGCCAGTGGGAGGGGTTTTCGGGGGGCCACAAATGAGCAGTTCTTC CASGRGFRGATNEQFF TRBV19 few NA TRBJ2-1
TGTGCCAGCAGCTATGGGGGCGGGCCCCGGGCCCAGTACTTC CASSYGGGPRAQYF TRBV7-2 NA NA TRBJ2-5
TGCAGCGTTAGTAAGGGGGGGCGCACAGATACGCAGTATTTT CSVSKGGRTDTQYF TRBV29-1 once NA TRBJ2-3
TGTGCCACCAGCAGAGCTGCGGGGGGGGAGACCCAGTACTTC CATSRAAGGETQYF TRBV15 NA TRBD2 TRBJ2-5
TGCGCCAGCAGCCAAGATCTCTTGGGGCAGGGTGGCTACACCTTC CASSQDLLGQGGYTF TRBV4-1 few NA TRBJ1-2
TGCGCCAGCAGCGGCACCTACGAGCAGTACTTC CASSGTYEQYF TRBV5-1 NA NA TRBJ2-7
TGTGCCAGCAGCTTGCTCCGGGACAGGGGGGGCCGGGGCTACACCTTC CASSLLRDRGGRGYTF TRBV5-4 NA TRBD1 TRBJ1-2
TGCGCCAGCAGCATCACAGTAGTGAACACTGAAGCTTTCTTT CASSITVVNTEAFF TRBV5-1 NA NA TRBJ1-1
TGCGCCAGCAGCATCGGACAGGGAGCCTTTCTATATGGCTACACCTTC CASSIGQGAFLYGYTF TRBV5-1 NA TRBD1 TRBJ1-2
TGTGCCAGCAGCCGACCTGGACAGGAAGAGACCCAGTACTTC CASSRPGQEETQYF TRBV28 once TRBD1 TRBJ2-5
TGCGCCAGCAGCTTGAACCGACAGGGAGAGCAGTTCTTC CASSLNRQGEQFF TRBV5-1 NA TRBD1 TRBJ2-1
TGTGCCAGCAGCGGGACAGAAGGGTTCGGATCCTACGAGCAGTACTTC CASSGTEGFGSYEQYF TRBV7-9 NA TRBD1 TRBJ2-7
TGCGCCAGCAGCCAGGGGACAGGCTCCTATGGAGCTTTCTTT CASSQGTGSYGAFF TRBV4-3 NA TRBD1 TRBJ1-1
TGTGCCAGCAGCCGACAGGGGAACTATGGCTACACCTTC CASSRQGNYGYTF TRBV27 NA TRBD1 TRBJ1-2
TGCGCCAGCAGTCCCAGCGCATACACAGATACGCAGTATTTT CASSPSAYTDTQYF TRBV5-1 NA NA TRBJ2-3
TGCGCCAGCAGCCACGACTGGCTCACAGATACGCAGTATTTT CASSHDWLTDTQYF TRBV4-3 few NA TRBJ2-3
TGTGCCAGCTCACCACCCATGGGAGGGACAGCTTTCTTT CASSPPMGGTAFF TRBV18 few NA TRBJ1-1
TGTGCCAGTAAAGGGGGCGACTGGTCCGGACTGTTTTTT CASKGGDWSGLFF TRBV6-5 NA TRBD1 TRBJ1-4
TGTGCCAGCGGATTGACAGCGAACACTGAAGCTTTCTTT CASGLTANTEAFF TRBV7-9 NA NA TRBJ1-1
TGTGCCAGCAGCCGGGCGACAGAAATGAACACTGAAGCTTTCTTT CASSRATEMNTEAFF TRBV4-2 few NA TRBJ1-1
TGTGCCAGCAGCAGGCGCTCGTTTAATGAAAAACTGTTTTTT CASSRRSFNEKLFF TRBV6-1 NA NA TRBJ1-4
TGTGCCAGCAGCAGATTAGCGGGGACCTCCTACAATGAGCAGTTCTTC CASSRLAGTSYNEQFF TRBV5-4 NA TRBD2 TRBJ2-1